Each of the 27 T cell receptor beta chains below was sequenced from the same sample in a study of beta chain features in type 1 diabetes (dated by TCRdb to between 2018 and 2020). The library came from the immunoSEQ multiplex PCR assay. All of the isolated RNA was reverse transcribed with the High Capacity cDNA Reverse Transcription Kit, so expressed TCRB transcripts were sequenced. Here the immuneACCESS table is served through TCRdb, limited to in-frame sequences with V and J called. Missing clones are a known gap in these copies; in checked studies unresolved V genes cover under half, and the rest lacks a known reason. The sample has 250,000 to 400,000 clones on record, roughly 15% of them singletons. The ten largest clones capture more than 6.5% of the sample. Sequenced material: central memory CD4+ T cells from blood. These receptors were obtained from a young man in good health.

This clone occurred a few times. The chain joins TRBV6-1 to TRBJ2-3; D might be TRBD1 (5 bases). The V gene lost 8 bases and the J gene lost 4 bases, with 10 bases spanning the gap. The CDR3 length is 12 residues. The V gene's germline CDR1 is MNHNS and CDR2 SASEGT. The CDR3 here is CASEGDADTQYF. The DNA of the CDR3 is TGTGCCAGCGAAGGGGATGCAGATACGCAGTATTTT.

This clone was counted only a few times. The V and J genes are TRBV7-9 and TRBJ2-3, with 7 bases that match TRBD2. The length of the CDR3 is 16 residues. The J segment lost 0 bases and the V segment lost 2 bases, leaving 5 bases of the junction unmatched. The germline V gene encodes CDR1 SEHNR and CDR2 FQNEAQ (reference sequence). In DNA, the CDR3 is TGTGCCAGCAGCTTAAAACTAGCGTTGAGCACAGATACGCAGTATTTT. Translating gives CASSLKLALSTDTQYF.

The chain combines TRBV18 with TRBJ2-5; 11 bases agree with TRBD1. The J call may be mistaken, given a closer DNA end match to TRBJ2-7. Germline V gives CDR1 KGHSH, CDR2 LQKENI. The CDR3 sequence is 15 residues long. This CDR3 reads CASSPWTGGNYEQYF. CDR3 DNA sequence: TGTGCCAGCTCACCTTGGACAGGGGGCAACTACGAGCAGTACTTC.

This clone has just a few counts. This chain links TRBV27 with TRBJ2-3; no clear D gene. Germline loops: CDR1 MNHEY, CDR2 SMNVEV (reference sequence). The CDR3 sequence is 14 residues long. V lost 1 base and J 1 base, leaving 6 bases between the germline ends. CDR3 coding DNA: TGTGCCAGCAGTTTATATTCCCGCACAGATACGCAGTATTTT. Translation gives CASSLYSRTDTQYF.

This rearrangement joins TRBV4-3 to TRBJ1-3, with unresolved D. V lost 1 base and J lost 0, with 13 bases in between. CDR1 LGHNA and CDR2 YSLEER come from the germline V gene. This CDR3 has 17 amino acids. The CDR3 region has the DNA TGCGCCAGCAGCCAAGTCTCGGCAGCTCACTCTGGAAACACCATATATTTT. Residues: CASSQVSAAHSGNTIYF.

This clone appeared many times. This chain uses TRBV13 with TRBJ2-1; possible D gene TRBD1, 5 bases. The CDR3 is made up of 13 amino acids. V lost 7 bases and J 6 bases, leaving 13 bases between the germline ends. CDR1 is PRHDT and CDR2 is FYEKMQ in the germline V gene (reference sequence). The CDR3 sequence is CASTPGRVNEQFF. The CDR3 nucleotides are TGTGCCAGCACCCCTGGCAGGGTCAATGAGCAGTTCTTC.

This clone was observed at least ten times. The chain links TRBV10-3 to TRBJ2-7; TRBD1 matches 9 bases. The CDR3 is 17 residues long. Germline V gene lookup returns CDR1 ENHRY and CDR2 SYGVKD. Trimming took 0 bases from V and 6 from J; bases not matched to a gene: 12. The CDR3 protein is CAISESPGQGRGGEQYF. CDR3 DNA sequence: TGTGCCATCAGTGAGTCGCCGGGACAGGGAAGGGGAGGCGAGCAGTACTTC.

This clone was counted ten times or more. V and J are TRBV7-9 and TRBJ2-1; D not certain. The CDR3 consists of 13 residues. The V end lost 1 base, the J end lost 6 bases, and 7 bases lay between the germline ends. Germline loops: CDR1 SEHNR, CDR2 FQNEAQ (reference sequence). In nucleotides, the CDR3 is TGTGCCAGCAGCTTAGGCGTCTCCAATGAGCAGTTCTTC. Its translation is CASSLGVSNEQFF.

This clone came up a few times. V gene TRBV29-1 combines with J gene TRBJ1-2; 7 nucleotides align to TRBD1. Trimming took 7 bases from V and 5 from J; bases not matched to a gene: 10. Germline lookup yields CDR1 SQVTM and CDR2 ANQGSEA. This CDR3 contains 13 residues. Written as DNA, the CDR3 is TGCAGCGGGGGGGAGGGACAGTTTTATGGCTACACCTTC. It specifies CSGGEGQFYGYTF.

This clone has just a few counts. V is TRBV7-7 and J is TRBJ2-7; D uncertain. V was shortened by 3 bases and J by 1 base, with 10 bases between the two germline ends. The CDR3 has 14 amino acids. Germline CDR1 SSHAT, CDR2 FNYEAQ (reference sequence). The CDR3 bases are TGTGCCAGCAGCTTTGTGTTCCCGTCCTACGAGCAGTACTTC. Amino acids: CASSFVFPSYEQYF.

CDR3 sequence (DNA): TGTGCCAGCAGCTTAATGGGTTTGTCCGGGGAGCTGTTTTTT. Its translation is CASSLMGLSGELFF. This chain connects TRBV7-2 to TRBJ2-2; unclear D gene. Trimming removed 2 bases at V and 6 bases at J, with 10 bases between. The CDR3 sequence is 14 residues long. CDR1 is SGHTA and CDR2 is FQGNSA in the germline V gene.

J is TRBJ1-5 and V is TRBV6-1; D not resolved. Per the germline V gene, CDR1 is MNHNS and CDR2 is SASEGT. This CDR3 has 15 amino acids. The ends were cut back, 2 bases at V and 2 bases at J, with 10 bases in the middle. CDR3 nucleotides: TGTGCCAGCAGTGAACATGCCTGGGGCAATCAGCCCCAGCATTTT. Its translation is CASSEHAWGNQPQHF.

The chain couples TRBV25-1 to TRBJ1-3; no firm D call. Per germline, CDR1 MGHDK and CDR2 SYGVNS. Trimming removed 3 bases from V and 0 bases from J, with 9 bases in between. The CDR3 contains 15 residues. The CDR3 reads CASSDPRNSGNTIYF. CDR3 coding DNA: TGTGCCAGCAGTGACCCTCGAAACTCTGGAAACACCATATATTTT.

With respect to this clone: The same CDR3 arises from other DNA sequences in this sample as well. The chain is built from TRBV7-2 and TRBJ2-5; TRBD1 matches 7 bases. With V trimmed by 5 bases and J by 3 bases, 3 bases remained unmatched. Looked up from germline, CDR1 is SGHTA and CDR2 is FQGNSA. This CDR3 contains 13 residues. The CDR3: CASSLGQKETQYF. The DNA for the CDR3 is TGTGCCAGCAGCCTGGGACAGAAAGAGACCCAGTACTTC.

This chain connects TRBV7-2 to TRBJ2-3; TRBD2 aligns across 9 bases. Trimming cost V 4 bases and J 3 bases; bases outside gene matches: 5. Germline V gene data show CDR1 as SGHTA and CDR2 as FQGNSA. The CDR3 length is 15 residues. CDR3 sequence reads: CASSSLAGVTDTQYF. CDR3 bases: TGTGCCAGCAGCTCCTTAGCGGGGGTGACAGATACGCAGTATTTT.

The chain links TRBV7-2 to TRBJ1-1; tentative D call: TRBD1 (5 bases). V lost 1 base and J lost 3, with 12 bases in between. Germline-derived CDR1 and CDR2 are SGHTA and FQGNSA. This CDR3 region has 15 residues. The CDR3 region is CASSLDRTRDTEAFF. CDR3 sequence (DNA): TGTGCCAGCAGCTTAGACAGGACTCGGGACACTGAAGCTTTCTTT. The full variable domain, its missing parts supplied by reference TRBV7-2 and TRBJ1-1, is GAGVSQSPSNKVTEKGKDVELRCDPISGHTALYWYRQSLGQGLEFLIYFQGNSAPDKSGLPSDRFSAERTGGSVSTLTIQRTQQEDSAVYLCASSLDRTRDTEAFFGQGTRLTVV.

This chain connects TRBV5-6 to TRBJ1-2, with TRBD1 matching over 8 bases. With V trimmed by 0 bases and J by 7 bases, 8 bases remained unmatched. Germline V gene data show CDR1 as SGHDT and CDR2 as YYEEEE. The CDR3 runs 15 residues. The CDR3 DNA reads as TGTGCCAGCAGCTTGGCCCCCGGGACAGGCATTGGCTACACCTTC. Encoded protein: CASSLAPGTGIGYTF.

This clone was counted a few times. The gene calls are TRBV2 and TRBJ2-7; no reliable D call. The CDR3 extends over 13 amino acids. V dropped 3 bases and J dropped 3 bases, with 9 bases sitting between them. From germline, CDR1 is SNHLY and CDR2 FYNNEI. CDR3 sequence reads: CASSEVKGYEQYF. The CDR3 coding sequence is TGTGCCAGCAGTGAGGTTAAGGGCTACGAGCAGTACTTC. The variable domain in full, completed from reference TRBV2 and TRBJ2-7, reads EPEVTQTPSHQVTQMGQEVILRCVPISNHLYFYWYRQILGQKVEFLVSFYNNEISEKSEIFDDQFSVERPDGSNFTLKIRSTKLEDSAMYFCASSEVKGYEQYFGPGTRLTVT.

There are many counts of this clone. This chain connects TRBV21-1 to TRBJ1-1. TRBV21-1 is a documented pseudogene. The CDR3 contains 16 residues. CDR3 nucleotides: TGTGCCAGCAGCAAAGCGCATAGACGCCGGGAATGTGAAGCTTTCTTT. This translates into CASSKAHRRRECEAFF.

This chain joins TRBV18 and TRBJ2-3; a weak D match, TRBD2 (6 bases). This CDR3 region has 16 residues. V was shortened by 1 base and J by 3 bases, with 14 bases between the two germline ends. From germline, CDR1 is KGHSH and CDR2 LQKENI. CDR3 DNA: TGTGCCAGCTCACCACTCCAACTAGCCGAGACAGATACGCAGTATTTT. Its protein product is CASSPLQLAETDTQYF.

This clone was found a few times. V and J are TRBV7-2 and TRBJ1-4; perhaps TRBD1 as D (6 bases). Between the trimmed V and J ends, which lost 3 bases and 8 bases, there was a span of 22 bases. The V gene's germline CDR1 is SGHTA and CDR2 FQGNSA. The CDR3 spans 17 residues. CDR3 sequence (DNA): TGTGCCAGCAGCTTGAGGAGGGGGACAAGGATTGAGGAAAAACTGTTTTTT. Translating gives CASSLRRGTRIEEKLFF. Based on the CDR3 plus reference TRBV7-2 and TRBJ1-4, the full variable domain is GAGVSQSPSNKVTEKGKDVELRCDPISGHTALYWYRQSLGQGLEFLIYFQGNSAPDKSGLPSDRFSAERTGGSVSTLTIQRTQQEDSAVYLCASSLRRGTRIEEKLFFGSGTQLSVL.

This clone was seen more than once but under ten times. J is TRBJ2-3 and V is TRBV11-3, with 11 bases lining up with TRBD2. Germline V gene data show CDR1 as SGHNT and CDR2 as YENEEA. CDR3 length: 19 amino acids. Germline trimming cut 5 bases from V and 3 bases from J; bases unmatched to any gene: 16. For the CDR3, the DNA is TGTGCCAGCAGCCCCCGACTAGCGGGATCTTCAGCGAGGACAGATACGCAGTATTTT. The encoded protein is CASSPRLAGSSARTDTQYF.

This clone has a handful of counts. The V gene is TRBV27, the J gene TRBJ2-1; possible D gene TRBD2, 6 bases. The CDR3 runs to 16 residues. The germline gives CDR1 MNHEY, CDR2 SMNVEV (reference sequence). V was cut by 3 bases and J by 7 bases, with 19 bases left in between. CDR3 amino acids: CASSFLPSAGGNEQFF. The CDR3 DNA follows: TGTGCCAGCAGTTTCTTGCCTAGCGCGGGTGGGAATGAGCAGTTCTTC.

With respect to this clone: A read error may be the cause here, since a much bigger clone is one base away. The J gene is TRBJ2-5, the V gene TRBV5-8; D perhaps matches TRBD2 (5 bases). CDR3 length: 13 residues. The germline V gene has CDR1 SGHTS and CDR2 YDEGEE. The V gene lost 0 bases and the J gene lost 5 bases, with 8 bases spanning the gap. CDR3 DNA: TGTGCCAGCAGCTTGGGGTCGGGGGAGACCCAGTACTTC. Amino acid sequence: CASSLGSGETQYF.

This clone showed up just a few times. The chain combines TRBV6-5 with TRBJ1-4; 7 bases fit TRBD1. In germline, CDR1 is MNHEY, CDR2 SVGAGI. V dropped 5 bases and J dropped 7; count of bases not matched to a gene: 7. CDR3 length: 14 residues. CDR3 residues: CASSTGTAFEKLFF. Here the CDR3 DNA reads TGTGCCAGCAGTACTGGGACAGCTTTTGAAAAACTGTTTTTT.

The chain joins TRBV10-3 to TRBJ1-2; maybe TRBD1 (6 bases). V was clipped by 6 bases and J by 3 bases, with 8 bases between them. Looked up from germline, CDR1 is ENHRY and CDR2 is SYGVKD. The CDR3 is made up of 12 amino acids. Here the CDR3 DNA reads TGTGCCATCAGAGCAGGGGACTATGGCTACACCTTC. This gives the protein CAIRAGDYGYTF.

The genes are TRBV5-1 and TRBJ2-7; TRBD1 agrees at 10 bases. The germline CDR1 and CDR2 sequences are SGHRS and YFSETQ. This CDR3 comprises 14 residues. Germline trimming cut 4 bases from V and 3 bases from J; bases unmatched to any gene: 4. The DNA for the CDR3 is TGCGCCAGCAGCGGGGGACAGGGGCTCTACGAGCAGTACTTC. Translating it yields CASSGGQGLYEQYF.